The next 24 T cell receptor beta chains were all read from a single sample in a study of cytomegalovirus exposure and HLA in healthy donors. The data were produced by immunoSEQ multiplex PCR, yet TCRdb's version contains in-frame clones alone and is incomplete. The data show about 130,000 clones, 88% seen once. The sequenced material came from PBMCs. The source is a man between 25 and 39 years old in good health and CMV-seronegative.

This chain joins TRBV19 and TRBJ2-3; a possible D gene is TRBD1 (6 bases). The CDR3 length is 15 residues. V was clipped by 5 bases and J by 0 bases, with 12 bases between them. Germline V gives CDR1 LNHDA, CDR2 SQIVND (reference sequence). CDR3 loop: CASSLGDTSTDTQYF. In nucleotides, the CDR3 is TGTGCCAGTAGTCTTGGGGACACCAGCACAGATACGCAGTATTTT.

This chain uses TRBV19 with TRBJ2-1; D gene uncertain. The CDR3 totals 16 residues. Trimming took 3 bases from V and 1 from J, leaving 13 bases between them. Germline CDR1 reads LNHDA; CDR2 reads SQIVND (reference sequence). In nucleotides, the CDR3 is TGTGCCAGTAGTATTGAGGTAGGCCCATCCTACAATGAGCAGTTCTTC. It translates to CASSIEVGPSYNEQFF.

V usage is TRBV6-1 and J usage is TRBJ2-5; 8 positions agree with TRBD1. CDR1 and CDR2 (germline): MNHNS, SASEGT. Trimming cost V 2 bases and J 4 bases; bases outside gene matches: 6. The CDR3 totals 15 residues. The CDR3 reads CASSEYSGGGETQYF. CDR3 nucleotides: TGTGCCAGCAGTGAATATTCAGGGGGCGGAGAGACCCAGTACTTC.

This chain connects TRBV27 to TRBJ2-5; 8 bases match TRBD2. This CDR3 is built from 14 residues. Germline loops: CDR1 MNHEY, CDR2 SMNVEV (reference sequence). The V segment lost 2 bases and the J segment 9 bases; nucleotides outside the gene matches: 8. As DNA, the CDR3 is TGTGCCAGCAGTTTAACGTCCGGGAGGGACTCCCAGTACTTC. Residues: CASSLTSGRDSQYF.

The chain recombines TRBV27 with TRBJ1-1; D is unresolved. This CDR3 has 16 amino acids. The germline gives CDR1 MNHEY, CDR2 SMNVEV (reference sequence). Trimming cost V 4 bases and J 5 bases, with 20 bases left between them. In DNA form, the CDR3 reads TGTGCCAGCAGTTCCCGGAACGCTCTGACTTCAACTGAAGCTTTCTTT. Translation: CASSSRNALTSTEAFF.

The chain uses TRBV2 and TRBJ1-1, with D maybe TRBD1 (6 bases). CDR1 is SNHLY, CDR2 FYNNEI, per germline. The ends were cut back, 6 bases at V and 0 bases at J, with 8 bases in the middle. There are 13 residues in the CDR3. DNA for the CDR3: TGTGCCAGCAGCGGACAGTTGAACACTGAAGCTTTCTTT. Protein: CASSGQLNTEAFF.

V usage is TRBV4-3 and J usage is TRBJ1-5; 10 bases fit TRBD1. With 3 bases clipped from V and 5 bases from J, the junction kept 4 bases outside the gene matches. The CDR3 is 15 amino acids. Germline V gene data show CDR1 as LGHNA and CDR2 as YSLEER. The CDR3 DNA reads TGCGCCAGCAGCCAGGACAGGGGGTCAGATCAGCCCCAGCATTTT. Protein product: CASSQDRGSDQPQHF.

This clone was observed once. The chain links TRBV7-9 to TRBJ1-4, with D uncertain. Germline CDR1 is SEHNR and CDR2 is FQNEAQ (reference sequence). The ends were cut back, 5 bases at V and 0 bases at J, with 10 bases in the middle. CDR3 length: 15 amino acids. The CDR3 region has the DNA TGTGCCAGCAGCGAAGAGGCCGCAACTAATGAAAAACTGTTTTTT. Amino acids: CASSEEAATNEKLFF.

The chain uses TRBV30 and TRBJ2-3, with D perhaps matching TRBD2 (6 bases). This CDR3 spans 12 amino acids. Trimming cost V 4 bases and J 1 base, with 6 bases left between them. Germline V gene sequence: CDR1 GTSNPN, CDR2 SVGIG (reference sequence). The DNA for the CDR3 is TGTGCCTGGACTAGCGGCACAGATACGCAGTATTTT. Translation: CAWTSGTDTQYF.

The chain couples TRBV6-1 to TRBJ1-5; 11 bases are shared with TRBD1. Germline values: CDR1 MNHNS, CDR2 SASEGT. The CDR3 extends over 14 amino acids. V dropped 10 bases and J dropped 7; count of bases not matched to a gene: 9. Here the CDR3 reads CATEGDRGRQPQHF. The CDR3 region has the DNA TGTGCCACCGAAGGGGACAGGGGGAGGCAGCCCCAGCATTTT.

This rearrangement joins TRBV28 to TRBJ1-1, with D unresolved. V lost 6 bases to trimming and J lost 8 bases, with 13 bases between them. Germline CDR1 reads MDHEN; CDR2 reads SYDVKM. The CDR3 runs 12 residues. CDR3 region: CASRNMGGEAFF. The CDR3 region has the DNA TGTGCCAGCAGAAATATGGGAGGGGAAGCTTTCTTT.

The chain employs TRBV6-1 and TRBJ2-1; D gene unclear. This CDR3 region has 15 residues. Trimming took 4 bases from V and 2 from J, leaving 12 bases between them. Germline values: CDR1 MNHNS, CDR2 SASEGT. CDR3 residues: CASSGSTRAYNEQFF. In nucleotides, the CDR3 is TGTGCCAGCAGTGGATCCACTCGGGCCTACAATGAGCAGTTCTTC.

The V gene is TRBV5-1, the J gene TRBJ2-5, with TRBD1 identical over 12 bases. This CDR3 comprises 18 residues. Germline CDR1 and CDR2: SGHRS and YFSETQ. Trimming at V came to 3 bases and at J to 5 bases, leaving 14 bases not matched to a gene. CDR3 loop: CASSSGWGTGGYYETQYF. The CDR3 nucleotides are TGCGCCAGCAGCTCGGGTTGGGGGACAGGGGGCTATTACGAGACCCAGTACTTC.

J is TRBJ2-1 and V is TRBV9; possible D gene TRBD1, 6 bases. V gave up 3 bases and J gave up 2 bases, with 12 bases separating them. CDR3 length: 15 residues. The V gene's germline CDR1 is SGDLS and CDR2 YYNGEE. CDR3 sequence (DNA): TGTGCCAGCAGCGGACAGACAGGTCCCTACAATGAGCAGTTCTTC. This gives the protein CASSGQTGPYNEQFF.

The rearrangement joins TRBV5-1 to TRBJ2-5; weak D call: TRBD1 (6 bases). The CDR3 sequence is 17 residues long. The V end was cut by 0 bases, the J end by 5 bases, with 20 bases between. Germline CDR1 SGHRS, CDR2 YFSETQ. The CDR3 sequence: CASSLAPGRGFGETQYF. CDR3 coding DNA: TGCGCCAGCAGCTTGGCACCCGGCAGGGGCTTTGGGGAGACCCAGTACTTC.

The chain links TRBV10-2 to TRBJ1-1; tentatively, D is TRBD1 (5 bases). Trimming removed 1 base at V and 0 bases at J, with 9 bases between. CDR1 and CDR2 from the germline V gene are WSHSY and SAAADI. The CDR3 has 15 residues. CDR3 coding DNA: TGCGCCAGCAGTGAGTTCGGGACTCTGAACACTGAAGCTTTCTTT. Protein sequence: CASSEFGTLNTEAFF.

In DNA, the CDR3 is TGTGCCAGCAGCTTGGAGCCTTACAGAACAGATACGCAGTATTTT. Translation gives CASSLEPYRTDTQYF. The chain has TRBV5-4 and TRBJ2-3; D remains ambiguous. CDR1 is SGHNT, CDR2 YYREEE, per germline (reference sequence). The CDR3 is made up of 15 amino acids. V lost 0 bases to trimming and J lost 3 bases, with 11 bases between them.

This clone was seen more than once but under ten times. As DNA, the CDR3 is TGCGCCAGCAGCTTGGAGGCAGGGGATCAGCCCCAGCATTTT. Its translation is CASSLEAGDQPQHF. The rearrangement links TRBV5-1 to TRBJ1-5; tentative D call: TRBD1 (6 bases). The V gene lost 0 bases and the J gene lost 5 bases, with 9 bases spanning the gap. The length of the CDR3 is 14 residues. Per the germline V gene, CDR1 is SGHRS and CDR2 is YFSETQ. The full variable domain, its missing parts supplied by reference TRBV5-1 and TRBJ1-5, is KAGVTQTPRYLIKTRGQQVTLSCSPISGHRSVSWYQQTPGQGLQFLFEYFSETQRNKGNFPGRFSGRQFSNSRSEMNVSTLELGDSALYLCASSLEAGDQPQHFGDGTRLSIL.

This clone was picked up a small number of times. The rearrangement links TRBV19 to TRBJ1-2, with D possibly TRBD1 on 5 matching bases. The CDR3 contains 12 residues. Trimming pared 3 bases from V and 6 bases from J, leaving 8 bases between. Germline V gene sequence: CDR1 LNHDA, CDR2 SQIVND (reference sequence). In DNA, the CDR3 is TGTGCCAGTAGTATGTGGGGGGATGGCTACACCTTC. It specifies CASSMWGDGYTF.

The chain recombines TRBV10-3 with TRBJ2-3; D perhaps matches TRBD1 (7 bases). The CDR3 has 17 amino acids. Germline-derived CDR1 and CDR2 are ENHRY and SYGVKD. Trimming stripped 5 bases from V and 5 bases from J, with 23 bases between. The CDR3 region is CAISTDRTRERVDTQYF. The CDR3 coding sequence is TGTGCCATCAGTACGGACAGGACGAGGGAGCGGGTAGATACGCAGTATTTT.

V usage is TRBV7-8 and J usage is TRBJ1-2; 10 bases are a match to TRBD1. The CDR3 totals 16 residues. Germline CDR1 reads SGHVS; CDR2 reads FQNEAQ. The junction had 10 bases not matched to a gene; V was cut back by 2 bases and J by 7 bases. CDR3: CASSLNPTGGAGGYTF. The CDR3 nucleotides are TGTGCCAGCAGCTTAAATCCGACAGGGGGCGCGGGTGGCTACACCTTC.

The rearrangement joins TRBV5-6 to TRBJ2-3, with no clear D. This CDR3 region has 12 residues. Germline CDR1 is SGHDT and CDR2 is YYEEEE. V was trimmed by 5 bases and J by 4 bases, leaving 8 bases between them. CDR3 sequence reads: CASSPVADTQYF. The CDR3 region has the DNA TGTGCCAGCAGTCCGGTAGCAGATACGCAGTATTTT.

This chain uses TRBV6-5 with TRBJ1-1; D is unclear. Germline assignment: CDR1 MNHEY and CDR2 SVGAGI. Between the trimmed V and J ends, which lost 2 bases and 0 bases, there was a span of 13 bases. This CDR3 is 16 amino acids long. The CDR3 here is CASSYDPLAMNTEAFF. CDR3 nucleotides: TGTGCCAGCAGTTACGATCCGCTCGCGATGAACACTGAAGCTTTCTTT.

This chain links TRBV9 with TRBJ1-4; D is ambiguous. CDR1 and CDR2 from the germline V gene are SGDLS and YYNGEE. The V end was cut by 3 bases, the J end by 0 bases, with 15 bases between. The CDR3 extends over 17 amino acids. The CDR3 DNA sequence: TGTGCCAGCAGCGACCCGGGTGGCGGCGCAACTAATGAAAAACTGTTTTTT. Protein sequence: CASSDPGGGATNEKLFF.